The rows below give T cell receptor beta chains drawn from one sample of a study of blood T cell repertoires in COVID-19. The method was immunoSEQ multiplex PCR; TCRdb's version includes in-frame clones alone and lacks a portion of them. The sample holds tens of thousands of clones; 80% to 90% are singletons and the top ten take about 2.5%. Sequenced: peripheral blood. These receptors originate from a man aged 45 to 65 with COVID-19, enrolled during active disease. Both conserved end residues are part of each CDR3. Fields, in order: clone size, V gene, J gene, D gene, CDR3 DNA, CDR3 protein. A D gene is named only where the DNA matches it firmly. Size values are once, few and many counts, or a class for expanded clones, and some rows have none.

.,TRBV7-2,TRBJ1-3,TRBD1,TGTGCCAGCAGCTCGACAGGGGGCGGAGGAAACACCATATATTTT,CASSSTGGGGNTIYF
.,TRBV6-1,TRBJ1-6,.,TGTGCCAGCAGTGAAGGTTGGCAGGGAGGATCACCCCTCCACTTT,CASSEGWQGGSPLHF
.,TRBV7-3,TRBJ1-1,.,TGTGCCAGCAGCTTAAAACCGGGAGTTGAAGCTTTCTTT,CASSLKPGVEAFF
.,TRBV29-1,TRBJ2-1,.,TGCAGTATTCCGTCAGGTGACCCTAGCGCTGCCTACAATGAGCAGTTCTTC,CSIPSGDPSAAYNEQFF
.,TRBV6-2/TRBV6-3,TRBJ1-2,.,TGTGCCAGCAGCGGACAGTTTCGGGGCTACACCTTC,CASSGQFRGYTF
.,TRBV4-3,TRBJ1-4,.,TGCGCCAGCAGCCAAGATTGGAAGGGGGTCGGTGAAAAACTGTTTTTT,CASSQDWKGVGEKLFF
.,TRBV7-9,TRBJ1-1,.,TGTGCCAGCAGCCCGAGGTTGGGACACAAAACCGGGAACACTGAAGCTTTCTTT,CASSPRLGHKTGNTEAFF
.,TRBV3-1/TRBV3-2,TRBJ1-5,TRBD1,TGTGCCAGCAGCCAAACGGGACAGAGCAATCAGCCCCAGCATTTT,CASSQTGQSNQPQHF
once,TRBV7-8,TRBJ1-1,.,TGTGCCAGCACAGGACTTCAGAACACTGAAGCTTTCTTT,CASTGLQNTEAFF
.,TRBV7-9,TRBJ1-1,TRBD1,TGTGCCAGCACCTCACAGGGGTACGGCACTGAAGCTTTCTTT,CASTSQGYGTEAFF
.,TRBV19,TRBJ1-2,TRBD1,TGTGCCAGTAGTATCGCCGGGACAGGGGGTTATGGCTACACCTTC,CASSIAGTGGYGYTF
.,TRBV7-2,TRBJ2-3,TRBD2,TGTGCCAGCGGGCCCCAACAAAGCGGGGGGGCGGAAGATACGCAGTATTTT,CASGPQQSGGAEDTQYF
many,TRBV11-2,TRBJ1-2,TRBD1,TGTGCCAGCAGCTCGATGGGACAGGGTTTCTTC,CASSSMGQGFF
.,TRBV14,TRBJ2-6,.,TGTGCCAGCAGCACCAGAGGACAGAGCTCTGGGGCCAACGTCCTGACTTTC,CASSTRGQSSGANVLTF
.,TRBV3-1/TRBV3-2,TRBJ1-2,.,TGTGCCAGCAGCCAAGATACGGTCGCGGGGGGCTACACCTTC,CASSQDTVAGGYTF
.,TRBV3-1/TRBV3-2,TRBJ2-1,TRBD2,TGTGCCAGCAGCCACCGGACTAGTCGAAATGAGCAGTTCTTC,CASSHRTSRNEQFF
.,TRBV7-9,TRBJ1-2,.,TGTGCCAGCACCCCCGGGACTTCTTATGGCTACACCTTC,CASTPGTSYGYTF
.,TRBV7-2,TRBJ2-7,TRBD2,TGTGCCAGCAGCTTAGCTAGCGGGGCCTCCTACGAGCAGTACTTC,CASSLASGASYEQYF
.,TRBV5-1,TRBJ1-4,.,TGCGCCAGCAGCTTGGACCCCTCCGGGGGAAAACTGTTTTTT,CASSLDPSGGKLFF
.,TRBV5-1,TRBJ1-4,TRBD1,TGCGCCAGCAGCCAAGGACAGGGAGGGTATGAAAAACTGTTTTTT,CASSQGQGGYEKLFF